What follows are 10 T cell receptor beta chains derived from one specimen sequenced in a study of metastatic and nonmetastatic thyroid tumors. The entire patient cohort was treatment-naive prior to thyroid surgery. TCRdb recomputed clones from the PCR reads via MiXCR. The sample contains about 23,000 clones, 13% to 15% of which appear only once. Sample: tumor tissue. Receptors were obtained from a female donor with papillary thyroid cancer or a benign thyroid nodule (not recorded which). Some clones in this sample may be carry-over from other donors' samples.

The table lists this clone with a few counts. This chain uses TRBV6-1 with TRBJ1-1, with D possibly TRBD1 on 5 matching bases. Germline V CDR1 and CDR2: MNHNS, SASEGT. The V end lost 5 bases, the J end lost 4 bases, and 17 bases lay between the germline ends. There are 15 residues in the CDR3. The CDR3 here is CASSQVGGGLTEAFF. The CDR3 nucleotides read TGTGCCAGCAGTCAAGTGGGGGGGGGACTCACTGAAGCTTTCTTT.

This clone occurred many times. The chain has TRBV20-1 and TRBJ2-7, with 14 bases aligning to TRBD2. The germline V gene encodes CDR1 DFQATT and CDR2 SNEGSKA (reference sequence). CDR3 length: 16 residues. V gave up 3 bases and J gave up 6 bases; unmatched junction bases: 10. CDR3 amino acids: CSASTGQGLAGVEQYF. CDR3 sequence (DNA): TGCAGTGCTAGTACGGGACAGGGACTAGCGGGAGTCGAGCAGTACTTC.

Note on this clone: A read error may account for a junction end that differs from germline. The rearrangement links TRBV20-1 to TRBJ1-2, with D possibly TRBD1 on 6 matching bases. The CDR3 is 14 residues long. Germline CDR1 DFQATT, CDR2 SNEGSKA (reference sequence). CDR3 loop: CSAFKQGTNYCYTF. As DNA, the CDR3 is TGCAGTGCTTTCAAACAGGGAACTAACTATTGCTACACCTTC.

The chain employs TRBV9 and TRBJ2-1, with D tentatively TRBD2 (6 bases). V gave up 3 bases and J gave up 0 bases, with 13 bases separating them. Germline assignment: CDR1 SGDLS and CDR2 YYNGEE. There are 16 residues in the CDR3. The CDR3 here is CASSAGGAPSYNEQFF. The CDR3 DNA is TGTGCCAGCAGCGCAGGAGGGGCCCCCTCCTACAATGAGCAGTTCTTC.

In nucleotides, the CDR3 is TGTGCCAGCATTCTACGACTGTCTCTCTTTGGAAACACCATATATTTT. Translated: CASILRLSLFGNTIYF. V and J are TRBV6-1 and TRBJ1-3; D is uncertain. The germline gives CDR1 MNHNS, CDR2 SASEGT. Trimming pared 7 bases from V and 3 bases from J, leaving 19 bases between. This CDR3 is built from 16 residues.

This clone was observed a handful of times. The DNA is left out, because the CDR3 cannot be placed on it with certainty; the CDR3 is given as TCRdb lists it. The CDR3 spells CAISRSAYGCTF. The chain combines TRBV25-1 with TRBJ1-2. The CDR3 region is 12 residues in length, termini included. From germline, CDR1 is MGHDK and CDR2 SYGVNS.

This clone came up a few times. This sequence may be a read error, since a much larger clone differs from it by one base. The CDR3 sequence is CASSQGYYGPGRGNTIYF. DNA of the CDR3: TGTGCCAGCAGCCAAGGTTACTACGGCCCCGGGAGAGGAAACACCATATATTTT. V gene TRBV3-1 combines with J gene TRBJ1-3; D unclear. The CDR3 is made up of 18 amino acids. Germline lookup yields CDR1 LGHDT and CDR2 YNNKEL (reference sequence). Between the trimmed V and J ends, which lost 1 base and 4 bases, there was a span of 20 bases.

This clone was recorded a few times. The rearrangement joins TRBV9 to TRBJ1-1, with D perhaps matching TRBD1 (5 bases). The germline V gene has CDR1 SGDLS and CDR2 YYNGEE. The germline V and J ends were trimmed by 2 bases and 8 bases, with 19 bases remaining between them. CDR3 length: 15 residues. The DNA of the CDR3 is TGTGCCAGCAGCGTGCAGGGTTTAACCGATTCCGAAGCTTTCTTT. Protein product: CASSVQGLTDSEAFF. Full variable domain (outside the CDR3, taken from reference TRBV9 and TRBJ1-1): DSGVTQTPKHLITATGQRVTLRCSPRSGDLSVYWYQQSLDQGLQFLIQYYNGEERAKGNILERFSAQQFPDLHSELNLSSLELGDSALYFCASSVQGLTDSEAFFGQGTRLTVV.

This clone counts as medium-sized. The gene calls are TRBV6-1 and TRBJ2-7; possibly TRBD2 for D (6 bases). CDR3 length equals 15 residues. V was pared by 6 bases and J by 1 base, with 16 bases between. Germline assignment: CDR1 MNHNS and CDR2 SASEGT. The CDR3 protein is CASRVPGLSSYEQYF. CDR3 nucleotides: TGTGCCAGCAGGGTACCGGGACTCTCATCCTACGAGCAGTACTTC.

This clone was detected many times. This rearrangement joins TRBV2 to TRBJ2-1; the D is unclear. Trimming shortened V by 7 bases and J by 7 bases, and 14 bases separated the two germline ends. In germline, CDR1 is SNHLY, CDR2 FYNNEI. The CDR3 extends over 13 amino acids. CDR3 nucleotide sequence: TGTGCCAGCAACGGCTTCCTGGGGAATGAGCAGTTCTTC. Its translation is CASNGFLGNEQFF.